This T cell receptor beta chain is drawn from a study of cytomegalovirus exposure and HLA in healthy donors. The CDR3 has 16 amino acids. Trimming took off 7 bases at V and 4 bases at J, with 19 bases between the two ends. Germline lookup yields CDR1 MDHEN and CDR2 SYDVKM. PCR was performed using 60 Vbeta and 13 Jbeta primers. Per the study methods: Counted up in a later analysis, unique TCR beta chains came to about 83 million, with around 11 million shared. This table comes from immunoSEQ multiplex PCR, and its TCRdb copy is limited to in-frame clones, with some not included. V and J calls and clone size are those listed in that table; D and trimming were worked out from the DNA. The sample lists under 200,000 clones, 79% occurring once. About this clone itself: Its target is not known.

Study-wide results and limits: Accurate predictions that matched the HLA-A and HLA-B alleles of most subjects were reportedly made from TCR beta sequences. Most of the CMV-associated TCR beta chains (in a later analysis) appeared to be HLA-restricted. Donors were assumed by presence/absence analyses to have roughly uniform sequencing depth.

This clonotype was sampled from a woman in her thirties or forties in good health and CMV-seronegative. Material for sequencing was PBMCs. The chain has TRBV28 and TRBJ2-2, with D maybe TRBD2 (6 bases). The CDR3 coding sequence is TGTGCCAGCACCGACCCGGAGGGGATGGGCACCGGGGAGCTGTTTTTT. Amino acids: CASTDPEGMGTGELFF.